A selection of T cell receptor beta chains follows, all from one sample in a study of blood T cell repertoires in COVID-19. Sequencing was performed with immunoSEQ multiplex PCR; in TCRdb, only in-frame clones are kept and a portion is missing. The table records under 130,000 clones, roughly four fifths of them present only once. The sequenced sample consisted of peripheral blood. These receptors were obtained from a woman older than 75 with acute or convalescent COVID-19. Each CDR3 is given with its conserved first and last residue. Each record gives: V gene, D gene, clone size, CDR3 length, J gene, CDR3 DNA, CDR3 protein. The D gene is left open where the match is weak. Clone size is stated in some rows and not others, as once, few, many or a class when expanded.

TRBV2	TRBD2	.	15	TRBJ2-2	TGTGCCAGCAGTGTTCGAGCGGGAGTCACCGGGGAGCTGTTTTTT	CASSVRAGVTGELFF
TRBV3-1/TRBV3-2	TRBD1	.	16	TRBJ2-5	TGTGCCAGCAGCCAAGTGGGGACAGGGGGCAAAGAGACCCAGTACTTC	CASSQVGTGGKETQYF
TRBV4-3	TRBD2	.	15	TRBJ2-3	TGCGCCAGCAGCCCTCTAGCGGGCAGCACAGATACGCAGTATTTT	CASSPLAGSTDTQYF
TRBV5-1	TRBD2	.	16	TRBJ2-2	TGCGCCAGCACCCTGGGGAGCGGGAGTGAAAGCGGGGAGCTGTTTTTT	CASTLGSGSESGELFF
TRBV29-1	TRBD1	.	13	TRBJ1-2	TGCAGCGTTGATTGGGGACAGGGGGTAGACTACACCTTC	CSVDWGQGVDYTF
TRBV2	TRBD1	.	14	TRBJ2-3	TGTGCCAGCAGAGAGGACAGGACCACAGATACGCAGTATTTT	CASREDRTTDTQYF
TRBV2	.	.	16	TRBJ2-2	TGTGCCAGCAGTGTTAGACAGGGAGGATACACCGGGGAGCTGTTTTTT	CASSVRQGGYTGELFF
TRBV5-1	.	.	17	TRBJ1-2	TGCGCCAGCAGCTTACCGGACGGGAGAAAACACTATGGTGGCTACACCTTC	CASSLPDGRKHYGGYTF
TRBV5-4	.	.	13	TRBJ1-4	TGTGCCAGCAGCTTCCCAGGGAATGAAAAACTGTTTTTT	CASSFPGNEKLFF
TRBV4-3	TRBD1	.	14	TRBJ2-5	TGCGCCAGCAGCTACGACAGGGAGATAAGGACCCAGTACTTC	CASSYDREIRTQYF
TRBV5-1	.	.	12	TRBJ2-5	TGCGCCAGCACGGCGACAGAAGAGACCCAGTACTTC	CASTATEETQYF
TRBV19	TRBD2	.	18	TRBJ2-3	TGTGCCAGTAGTAGGACTAGCGGGACTACGGGGGGGACAGATACGCAGTATTTT	CASSRTSGTTGGTDTQYF
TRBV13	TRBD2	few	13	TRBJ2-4	TGTGCCAGCAGCAGAGCGGGAGAAGTCATTCAGTACTTC	CASSRAGEVIQYF
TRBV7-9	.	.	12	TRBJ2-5	TGTGCCAGCAGCTTAGCAATCGGGGCCCAGTACTTC	CASSLAIGAQYF
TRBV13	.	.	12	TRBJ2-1	TGTGCCAGCAGCTCCGACTTGGACAGCCGGTTCTTC	CASSSDLDSRFF
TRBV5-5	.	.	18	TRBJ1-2	TGTGCCAGCAGCTTGGCCCCCACCACAGTTGCTCTTGTGGGTGGCTACACCTTC	CASSLAPTTVALVGGYTF
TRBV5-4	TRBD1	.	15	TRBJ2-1	TGTGCCAGCAGCTTGCCGGGACAGGGTAGGGATGAGCAGTTCTTC	CASSLPGQGRDEQFF
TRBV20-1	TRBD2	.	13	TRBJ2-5	TGCAGTGCTAGTATGGCGGGAGGAGAGACCCAGTACTTC	CSASMAGGETQYF
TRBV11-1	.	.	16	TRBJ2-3	TGTGCCAGCAGCTCCGGACAAAAGCAGGGCACAGATACGCAGTATTTT	CASSSGQKQGTDTQYF
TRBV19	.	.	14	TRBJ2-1	TGTGCCAGTAGTATCGGACAGACCTACAATGAGCAGTTCTTC	CASSIGQTYNEQFF
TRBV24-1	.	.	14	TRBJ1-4	TGTGCCACCAGTGCTAGGCGGTTTAATGAAAAACTGTTTTTT	CATSARRFNEKLFF
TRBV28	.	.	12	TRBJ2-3	TGTGCCAGCAGTTCCCCTACAGATACGCAGTATTTT	CASSSPTDTQYF
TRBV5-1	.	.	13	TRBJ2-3	TGCGCCAGCAGCTTGGCCGGGACAGATACGCAGTATTTT	CASSLAGTDTQYF
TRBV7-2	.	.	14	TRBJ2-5	TGTGCCAGCAGCTTCGGGGTAGTACAAGAGACCCAGTACTTC	CASSFGVVQETQYF
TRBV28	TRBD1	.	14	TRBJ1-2	TGTGCCAGCAGTGCCGGGACAGAAAACTATGGCTACACCTTC	CASSAGTENYGYTF
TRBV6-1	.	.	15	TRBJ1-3	TGTGCCAGCAGTGAAACCCAGGGGCTAAGAAACACCATATATTTT	CASSETQGLRNTIYF
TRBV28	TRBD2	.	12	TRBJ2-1	TGTGCCTCTAGCGGGAGTGAAGATGAGCAGTTCTTC	CASSGSEDEQFF
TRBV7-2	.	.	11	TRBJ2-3	TGTGCCTCTAGCAGCACAGATACGCAGTATTTT	CASSSTDTQYF
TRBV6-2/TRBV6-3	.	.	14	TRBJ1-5	TGTGCCAGCAGCCTCGGGACAAGCAATCAGCCCCAGCATTTT	CASSLGTSNQPQHF
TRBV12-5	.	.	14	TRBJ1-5	TGTGCTAGTGGCTGGAACCAGGGGTATCAGCCCCAGCATTTT	CASGWNQGYQPQHF
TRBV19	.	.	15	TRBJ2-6	TGTGCCAGTCAAAAGGGGGTGGCGGGGGCCAACGTCCTGACTTTC	CASQKGVAGANVLTF
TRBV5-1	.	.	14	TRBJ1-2	TGCGCCAGCAGGGAGTCCCTGGTGGGAGATGGCTACACCTTC	CASRESLVGDGYTF
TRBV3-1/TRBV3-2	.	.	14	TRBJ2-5	TGTGCCAGCAGCCTCGGAGGGTATTCAGAGACCCAGTACTTC	CASSLGGYSETQYF
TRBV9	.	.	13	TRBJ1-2	TGTGCCAGCAGCGTGGGGGCCGCCTATGGCTACACCTTC	CASSVGAAYGYTF
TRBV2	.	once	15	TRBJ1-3	TGTGCCAGCAGGGGTACAGTCAACTCTGGAAACACCATATATTTT	CASRGTVNSGNTIYF
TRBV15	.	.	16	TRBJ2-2	TGTGCCACCAGCAGAGATACAGGGATAAACACCGGGGAGCTGTTTTTT	CATSRDTGINTGELFF
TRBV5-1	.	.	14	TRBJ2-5	TGCGCCAGCAGCCCGCCCAGGGTCCAAGAGACCCAGTACTTC	CASSPPRVQETQYF
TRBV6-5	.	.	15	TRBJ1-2	TGTGCCAGCAGTTACTCGAAGTGGGGCACCTATGGCTACACCTTC	CASSYSKWGTYGYTF
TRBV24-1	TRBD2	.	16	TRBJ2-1	TGTGCCACCAGTGACCTAGCGGGAGGCCTCCAAGACACGCAGTTCTTC	CATSDLAGGLQDTQFF
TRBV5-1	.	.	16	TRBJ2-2	TGCGCCAGCAGCAGCGGAGGGGACCCGTACACCGGGGAGCTGTTTTTT	CASSSGGDPYTGELFF
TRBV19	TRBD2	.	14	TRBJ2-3	TGTGCCAGTAGTAGAGGACTAGCGGCAGATACGCAGTATTTT	CASSRGLAADTQYF
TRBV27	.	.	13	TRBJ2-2	TGTGCCAGCAGTCTAAGGGGTACCGGGGAGCTGTTTTTT	CASSLRGTGELFF
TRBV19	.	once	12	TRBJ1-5	TGTGCCAGTAGTCATAGCAATCAGCCCCAGCATTTT	CASSHSNQPQHF
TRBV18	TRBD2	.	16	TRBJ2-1	TGTGCCAGCTCACCGGGACTAGCGGGAACATACAATGAGCAGTTCTTC	CASSPGLAGTYNEQFF
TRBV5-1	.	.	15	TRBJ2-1	TGCGCCAGCAGTCATGACTGGCGGCCCTACAATGAGCAGTTCTTC	CASSHDWRPYNEQFF
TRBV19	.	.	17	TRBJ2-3	TGTGCCAGTAGTAAGGCAAAAACAGGGTATAGCACAGATACGCAGTATTTT	CASSKAKTGYSTDTQYF
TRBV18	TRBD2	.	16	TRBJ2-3	TGTGCCAGCTCACTTCAAACTAGCGGAAGCACAGATACGCAGTATTTT	CASSLQTSGSTDTQYF
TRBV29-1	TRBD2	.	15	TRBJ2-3	TGCAGCGTTGAAGAGGCCCGGGAGGGCCCAGATACGCAGTATTTT	CSVEEAREGPDTQYF
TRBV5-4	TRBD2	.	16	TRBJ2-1	TGTGCCAGCAGCTTCGGCGGACTAGCGGATTACAATGAGCAGTTCTTC	CASSFGGLADYNEQFF
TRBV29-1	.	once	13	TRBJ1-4	TGCAGCGTTGATGACACCGCGGGAGAAAAACTGTTTTTT	CSVDDTAGEKLFF